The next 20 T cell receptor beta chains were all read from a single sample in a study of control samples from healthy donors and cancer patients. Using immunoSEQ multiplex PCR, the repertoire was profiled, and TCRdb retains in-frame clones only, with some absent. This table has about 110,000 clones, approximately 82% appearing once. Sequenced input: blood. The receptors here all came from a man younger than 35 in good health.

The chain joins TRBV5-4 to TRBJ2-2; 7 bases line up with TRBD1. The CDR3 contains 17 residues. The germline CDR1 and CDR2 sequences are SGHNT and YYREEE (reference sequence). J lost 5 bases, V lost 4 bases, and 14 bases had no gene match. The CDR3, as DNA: TGTGCCAGCAGCCCATTGCGCGCATTACAGGGGACCGGGGAGCTGTTTTTT. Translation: CASSPLRALQGTGELFF.

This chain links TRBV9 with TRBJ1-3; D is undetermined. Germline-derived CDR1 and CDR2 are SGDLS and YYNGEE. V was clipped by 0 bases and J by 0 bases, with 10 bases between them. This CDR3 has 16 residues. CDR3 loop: CASSVGFAYSGNTIYF. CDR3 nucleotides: TGTGCCAGCAGCGTAGGTTTCGCTTACTCTGGAAACACCATATATTTT.

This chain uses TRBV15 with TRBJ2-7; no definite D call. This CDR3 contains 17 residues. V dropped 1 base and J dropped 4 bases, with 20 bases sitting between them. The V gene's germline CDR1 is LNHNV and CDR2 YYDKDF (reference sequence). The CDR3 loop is CATSRGLIARRWYEQYV. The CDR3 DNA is TGTGCCACCAGCAGAGGACTCATTGCAAGGAGATGGTACGAGCAGTACGTC.

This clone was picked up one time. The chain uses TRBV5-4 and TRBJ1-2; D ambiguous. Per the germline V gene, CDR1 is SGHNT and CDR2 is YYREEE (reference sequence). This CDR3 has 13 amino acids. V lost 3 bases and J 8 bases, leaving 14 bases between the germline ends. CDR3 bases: TGTGCCAGCAGCTCCCTCGGTACGGTAGGCTACACCTTC. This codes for CASSSLGTVGYTF.

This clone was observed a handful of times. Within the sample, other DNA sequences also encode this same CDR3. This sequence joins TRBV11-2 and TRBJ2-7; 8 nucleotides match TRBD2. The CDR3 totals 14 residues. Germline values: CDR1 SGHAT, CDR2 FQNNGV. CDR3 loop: CVTGGAGAQGEQYV. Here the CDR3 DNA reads TGTGTCACGGGAGGGGCAGGGGCGCAGGGGGAGCAGTACGTC.

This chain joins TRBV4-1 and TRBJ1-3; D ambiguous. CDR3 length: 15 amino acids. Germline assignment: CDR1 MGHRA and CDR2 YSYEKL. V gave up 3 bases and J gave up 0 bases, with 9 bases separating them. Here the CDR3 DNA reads TGCGCCAGCAGCCAGTATTTGGGCTCTGGAAACACCATATATTTT. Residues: CASSQYLGSGNTIYF.

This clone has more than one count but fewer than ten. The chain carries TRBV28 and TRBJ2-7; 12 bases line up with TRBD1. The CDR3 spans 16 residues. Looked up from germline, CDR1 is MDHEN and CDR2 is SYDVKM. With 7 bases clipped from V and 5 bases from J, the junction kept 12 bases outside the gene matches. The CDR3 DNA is TGTGCCAGCACCAACGCCGGGACAGGGGGCGAGAACGAGCAGTACTTC. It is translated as CASTNAGTGGENEQYF.

The CDR3 nucleotides read TGTGCCAGCAGCGTAGGGGACAGGGACGAGCAGTACTTC. Protein sequence: CASSVGDRDEQYF. This chain links TRBV9 with TRBJ2-7; 9 bases agree with TRBD1. Trimming removed 0 bases from V and 5 bases from J; junction bases left unmatched: 0. Germline CDR1 SGDLS, CDR2 YYNGEE. The CDR3 extends over 13 amino acids. The variable domain in full, with the rest retrieved from reference TRBV9 and TRBJ2-7, is DSGVTQTPKHLITATGQRVTLRCSPRSGDLSVYWYQQSLDQGLQFLIQYYNGEERAKGNILERFSAQQFPDLHSELNLSSLELGDSALYFCASSVGDRDEQYFGPGTRLTVT.

In DNA form, the CDR3 reads TGTGCCAGTAGTATGGGGGACCTCACAGATACGCAGTATTTT. Its translation is CASSMGDLTDTQYF. The chain combines TRBV19 with TRBJ2-3; D may be TRBD1 or TRBD2 (5 bases each). The CDR3 contains 14 residues. V lost 3 bases to trimming and J lost 2 bases, with 9 bases between them. Germline V CDR1 and CDR2: LNHDA, SQIVND (reference sequence). Full variable domain (outside the CDR3, taken from reference TRBV19 and TRBJ2-3): DGGITQSPKYLFRKEGQNVTLSCEQNLNHDAMYWYRQDPGQGLRLIYYSQIVNDFQKGDIAEGYSVSREKKESFPLTVTSAQKNPTAFYLCASSMGDLTDTQYFGPGTRLTVL.

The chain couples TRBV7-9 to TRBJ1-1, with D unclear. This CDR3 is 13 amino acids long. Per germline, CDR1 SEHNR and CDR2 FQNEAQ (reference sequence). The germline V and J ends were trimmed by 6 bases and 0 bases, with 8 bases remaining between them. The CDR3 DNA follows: TGTGCCAGCAGGGGAGGGTTGAACACTGAAGCTTTCTTT. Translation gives CASRGGLNTEAFF.

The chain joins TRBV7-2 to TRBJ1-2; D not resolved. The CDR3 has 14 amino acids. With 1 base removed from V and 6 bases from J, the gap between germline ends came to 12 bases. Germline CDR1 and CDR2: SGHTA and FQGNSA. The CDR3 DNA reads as TGTGCCAGCAGCTTAGTACCGGGAGTAGATGGCTACACCTTC. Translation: CASSLVPGVDGYTF. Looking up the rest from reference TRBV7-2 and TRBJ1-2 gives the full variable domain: GAGVSQSPSNKVTEKGKDVELRCDPISGHTALYWYRQSLGQGLEFLIYFQGNSAPDKSGLPSDRFSAERTGGSVSTLTIQRTQQEDSAVYLCASSLVPGVDGYTFGSGTRLTVV.

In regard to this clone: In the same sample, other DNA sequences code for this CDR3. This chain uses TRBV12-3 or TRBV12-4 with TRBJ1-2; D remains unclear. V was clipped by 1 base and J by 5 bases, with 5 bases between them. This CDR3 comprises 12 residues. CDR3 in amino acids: CASSLGLYGYTF. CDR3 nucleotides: TGTGCCAGCAGTTTAGGGTTATATGGCTACACCTTC.

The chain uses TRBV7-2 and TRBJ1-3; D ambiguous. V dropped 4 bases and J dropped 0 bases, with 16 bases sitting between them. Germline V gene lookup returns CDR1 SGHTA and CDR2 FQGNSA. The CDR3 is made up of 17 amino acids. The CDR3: CASSSSTALYSGNTIYF. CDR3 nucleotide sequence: TGTGCCAGCAGCTCGTCGACTGCCTTATACTCTGGAAACACCATATATTTT.

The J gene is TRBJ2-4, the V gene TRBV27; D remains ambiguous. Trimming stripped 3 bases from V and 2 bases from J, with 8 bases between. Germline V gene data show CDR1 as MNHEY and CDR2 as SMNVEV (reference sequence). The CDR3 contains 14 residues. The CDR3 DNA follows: TGTGCCAGCAGTTTTTCAGGCCCCAAAAACATTCAGTACTTC. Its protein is CASSFSGPKNIQYF.

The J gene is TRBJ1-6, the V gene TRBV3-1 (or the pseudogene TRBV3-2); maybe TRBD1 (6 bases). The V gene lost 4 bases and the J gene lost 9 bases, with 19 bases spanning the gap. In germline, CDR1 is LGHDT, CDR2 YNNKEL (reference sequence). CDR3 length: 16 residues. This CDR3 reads CASSPEAHGQISPLHF. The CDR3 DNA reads TGTGCCAGCAGCCCGGAAGCACATGGACAGATTTCACCCCTCCACTTT.

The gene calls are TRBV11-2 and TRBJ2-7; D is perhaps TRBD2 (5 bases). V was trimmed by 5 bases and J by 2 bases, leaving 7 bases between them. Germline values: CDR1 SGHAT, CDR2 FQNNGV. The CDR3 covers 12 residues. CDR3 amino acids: CASSPGTYEQYV. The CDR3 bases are TGTGCCAGCAGCCCCGGGACCTACGAGCAGTACGTC.

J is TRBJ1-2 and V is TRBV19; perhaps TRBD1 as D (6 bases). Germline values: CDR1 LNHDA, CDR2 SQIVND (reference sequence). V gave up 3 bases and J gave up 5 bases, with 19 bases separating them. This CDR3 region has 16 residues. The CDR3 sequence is CASSIIPRAGAYGYTF. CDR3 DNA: TGTGCCAGTAGTATTATTCCCCGGGCAGGGGCTTATGGCTACACCTTC.

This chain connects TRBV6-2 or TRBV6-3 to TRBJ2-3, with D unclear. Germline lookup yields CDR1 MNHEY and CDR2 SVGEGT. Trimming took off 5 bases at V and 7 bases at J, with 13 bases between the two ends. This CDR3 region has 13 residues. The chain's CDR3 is CASSEDPHHTQYF. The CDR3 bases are TGTGCCAGCAGTGAGGATCCGCACCATACGCAGTATTTT.

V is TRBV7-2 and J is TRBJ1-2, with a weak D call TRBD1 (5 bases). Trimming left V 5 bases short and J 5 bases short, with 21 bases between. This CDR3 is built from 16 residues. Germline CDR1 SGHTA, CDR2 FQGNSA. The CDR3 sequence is CASSRDLGRVAYGYTF. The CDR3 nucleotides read TGTGCCAGCAGCAGAGACCTCGGCAGGGTGGCTTATGGCTACACCTTC.

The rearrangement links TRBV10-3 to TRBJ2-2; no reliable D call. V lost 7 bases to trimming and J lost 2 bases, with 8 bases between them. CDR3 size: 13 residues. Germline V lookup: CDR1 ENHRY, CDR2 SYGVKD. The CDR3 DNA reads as TGTGCCATCATGGAGATAAACACCGGGGAGCTGTTTTTT. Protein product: CAIMEINTGELFF.